One and the same sample provided the 5 T cell receptor beta chains below, sequenced in a study of blood T cell repertoires in COVID-19. Generated by immunoSEQ multiplex PCR, the TCRdb table keeps only in-frame clones and is missing some. The profile shows about 220,000 clones, more than 65% of them singletons. The material sequenced was peripheral blood. Receptor source: a woman aged 55-75 years with acute or convalescent COVID-19.

The J gene is TRBJ2-2, the V gene TRBV5-1, with TRBD2 as a possible D gene (7 bases). The germline V gene has CDR1 SGHRS and CDR2 YFSETQ. V gave up 6 bases and J gave up 6 bases, with 15 bases separating them. CDR3 length equals 14 residues. The CDR3 DNA sequence: TGCGCCAGCACCTTTCGAGGGGGGGCCGGGGAGCTGTTTTTT. This gives the protein CASTFRGGAGELFF.

This clone was seen a single time. V and J are TRBV12-3 or TRBV12-4 and TRBJ2-1, with unresolved D. V was clipped by 6 bases and J by 5 bases, with 8 bases between them. The CDR3 consists of 12 residues. The CDR3 nucleotides read TGTGCCAGCAGCTTCCAGAACAATGAGCAGTTCTTC. It codes for CASSFQNNEQFF.

The chain employs TRBV9 and TRBJ1-3; no clear D gene. There are 14 residues in the CDR3. Trimming shortened V by 6 bases and J by 0 bases, and 10 bases separated the two germline ends. The germline V gene encodes CDR1 SGDLS and CDR2 YYNGEE. Here the CDR3 reads CASTSTPSGNTIYF. CDR3 DNA sequence: TGTGCCAGCACCAGTACCCCCTCTGGAAACACCATATATTTT.

The J gene is TRBJ2-3, the V gene TRBV30; 7 bases fit TRBD2. There are 14 residues in the CDR3. CDR1 is GTSNPN, CDR2 SVGIG, per germline (reference sequence). J was trimmed by 5 bases and V by 3 bases; bases with no gene match: 8. The CDR3 DNA is TGTGCCTGGAGCCCAACGCGGGGGAAAGATACGCAGTATTTT. Protein: CAWSPTRGKDTQYF.

This chain uses TRBV7-9 with TRBJ1-1; D is undetermined. Germline assignment: CDR1 SEHNR and CDR2 FQNEAQ (reference sequence). The CDR3 consists of 15 residues. Trimming shortened V by 5 bases and J by 1 base, and 14 bases separated the two germline ends. This CDR3 is CASSPQSLRNTEAFF. CDR3 nucleotides: TGTGCCAGCAGCCCGCAGTCCCTCCGGAACACTGAAGCTTTCTTT.